What follows is one T cell receptor beta chain and its context. Its antigen is not identified. V trimming: 6 bases; J trimming: 3 bases; junction bases outside the gene matches: 15. The germline V gene encodes CDR1 SGHTA and CDR2 FQGNSA. The CDR3 consists of 17 residues. This record comes from a study of CD8 T cells in ankylosing spondylitis. Generation of TCR beta libraries employed quantitative 5'-RACE incorporating molecular barcodes. TCRdb re-analysed the 5' RACE reads in MiXCR, keeping a single row per CDR3 protein. Here the sample spans 150,000 to 200,000 distinct CDR3 sequences, approximately 10% being singletons. Findings of the study overall: There was reportedly significant enrichment of clones that were disease-linked in matched ankylosing spondylitis synovial fluid. What seemed typical of ankylosing spondylitis blood was a TCR beta motif built from 8 or 9 highly homologous variants.

The receptor's source is a male donor with ankylosing spondylitis or in good health (not recorded which). Sample: blood, either unsorted or a sorted T cell fraction (not recorded which). The chain is built from TRBV7-2 and TRBJ2-3, with 7 bases aligning to TRBD2. CDR3 residues: CASSPIQRGRWTDTQYF. CDR3 coding DNA: TGTGCCAGCAGTCCCATCCAGCGGGGCCGTTGGACAGATACGCAGTATTTT.